The sequence of this T cell receptor beta chain was determined in a study of neurological immune-mediated disorders. Time point described: longitudinal time-point 1 (baseline). Unsorted libraries were generated from 2 million PBMCs held at -80 degrees C. The cDNA was synthesized by means of template-switch 5'RACE, which was carried out with 10-nucleotide random UMIs. A single record per CDR3 protein comes from TCRdb applying MiXCR to the 5' RACE reads. The table lists about 49,000 distinct CDR3 sequences, approximately 9.1% of them singletons. Trimming took 0 bases from V and 8 from J; bases not matched to a gene: 9. This CDR3 has 15 amino acids. Germline V gene data show CDR1 as DFQATT and CDR2 as SNEGSKA (reference sequence). Many counts were recorded for this clonotype. Its matching antigen is unknown. Study-level points and caveats: None of the CDR3 amino acid sequences found in expanded clones was shared across subjects. This suggests that the TCR-beta repertoires were private in all groups. The level of TCR clonal expansion was highest in patients with HTLV-1-associated myelopathy and lowest in multiple sclerosis, where it fell below the level seen in healthy controls.

This TCR was sampled from a woman in her 40s in good health. The sample comprised PBMCs. The rearrangement joins TRBV20-1 to TRBJ2-1; 8 nucleotides agree with TRBD2. The CDR3 coding sequence is TGCAGTGCTAGAGACCCCAGCGGGAGTCCGCATGAGCAGTTCTTC. It specifies CSARDPSGSPHEQFF.